The clone carrying this T cell receptor beta chain showed up just a few times. The antigen is unknown. The data derive from a study of identical twins. MiXCR, applied by TCRdb to the 5' RACE reads, yields one record per CDR3 protein. The profile shows some 500,000 distinct CDR3 sequences, more than 13% of them singletons. Study results and limitations: Zero-insertion analyses could be partly confounded by invariant MAIT and iNKT cells.

These data were also reused for a study on yellow fever vaccine responses in identical twins. As that report states: Twins reportedly appeared to share part of their vaccine T cell response while keeping part individual.

The TCR originated in a woman between 18 and 30 years old in good health. The sequenced sample was CD4+ T cells sorted from blood.

CDR3 bases: TGTGCCAGCAGCTTAGTAGGTTGGTTGGTGGGGCTGGTGGCAGATACGCAGTATTTT. Residues: CASSLVGWLVGLVADTQYF. The chain joins TRBV11-2 to TRBJ2-3; weak D call: TRBD1 (5 bases). CDR1 is SGHAT and CDR2 is FQNNGV in the germline V gene. The V end lost 1 base, the J end lost 4 bases, and 24 bases lay between the germline ends. This CDR3 region has 19 residues.